This T cell receptor beta chain emerged from a study of T cells in Graves' hyperthyroidism and ophthalmopathy. The source material, RNA transcripts, was used to amplify TCR beta CDR3 regions. HTBI primers were the set used in a first-round RT-PCR of the TCR CDR3. TCRdb re-called the multiplex PCR reads with MiXCR, one entry per CDR3 protein. Of roughly 360,000 distinct CDR3 sequences listed, 13% were seen once; the top ten hold roughly 20%. Any patient presenting with uncontrolled infection, other autoimmune disease, pregnancy or lactation was left out. Fresh 10 ml peripheral blood yielded PBMCs. The CDR3 loop spans 13 amino acids. Germline assignment: CDR1 MDHEN and CDR2 SYDVKM. Trimming at V came to 3 bases and at J to 10 bases, leaving 7 bases not matched to a gene. There are many counts of this clonotype.

Sequencing was done on a sample of blood. This chain joins TRBV28 and TRBJ1-1; 8 positions agree with TRBD1. The sequence came from a man aged 25 to 40 with Graves' hyperthyroidism that later progressed to Graves' ophthalmopathy. The DNA of the CDR3 is TGTGCCAGCAGTTTTGGACAGGGAGCTTCAGCTTTCTTT. This gives the protein CASSFGQGASAFF.